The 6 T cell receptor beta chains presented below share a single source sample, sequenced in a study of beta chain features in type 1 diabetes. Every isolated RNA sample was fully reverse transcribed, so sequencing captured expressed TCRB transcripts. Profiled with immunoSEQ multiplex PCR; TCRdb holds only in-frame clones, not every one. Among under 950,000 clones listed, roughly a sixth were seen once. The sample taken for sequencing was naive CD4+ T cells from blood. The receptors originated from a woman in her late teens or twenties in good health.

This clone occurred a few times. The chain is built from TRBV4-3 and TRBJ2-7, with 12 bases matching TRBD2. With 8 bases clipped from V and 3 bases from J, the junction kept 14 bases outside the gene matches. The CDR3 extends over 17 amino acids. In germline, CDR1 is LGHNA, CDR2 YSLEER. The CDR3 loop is CASSYLAGGLGRYEQYF. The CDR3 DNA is TGCGCCAGCTCATATCTAGCGGGAGGGCTTGGGCGCTACGAGCAGTACTTC.

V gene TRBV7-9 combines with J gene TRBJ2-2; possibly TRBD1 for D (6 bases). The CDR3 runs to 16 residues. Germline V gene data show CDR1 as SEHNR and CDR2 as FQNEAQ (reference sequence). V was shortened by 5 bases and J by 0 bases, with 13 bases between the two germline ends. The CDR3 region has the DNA TGTGCCAGCAGCCCAACCGGGACAACGAACACCGGGGAGCTGTTTTTT. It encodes CASSPTGTTNTGELFF.

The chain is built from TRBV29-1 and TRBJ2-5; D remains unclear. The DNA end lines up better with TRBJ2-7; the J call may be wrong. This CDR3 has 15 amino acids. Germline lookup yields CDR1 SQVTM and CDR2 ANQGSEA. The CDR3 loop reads CSVVLGSTRTYEQYF. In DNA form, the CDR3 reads TGCAGCGTTGTCCTAGGTTCGACCCGAACCTACGAGCAGTACTTC.

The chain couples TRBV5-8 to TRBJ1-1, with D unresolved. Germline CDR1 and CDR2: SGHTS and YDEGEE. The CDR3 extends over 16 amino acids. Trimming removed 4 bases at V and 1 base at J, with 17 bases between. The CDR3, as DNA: TGTGCCAGCAGCGCCCGCTACAGCCCTACGAACACTGAAGCTTTCTTT. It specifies CASSARYSPTNTEAFF.

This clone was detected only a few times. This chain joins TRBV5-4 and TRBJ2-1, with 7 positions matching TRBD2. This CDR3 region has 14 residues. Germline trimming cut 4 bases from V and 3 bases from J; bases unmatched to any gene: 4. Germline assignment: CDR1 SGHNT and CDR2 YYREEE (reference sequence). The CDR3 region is CASSMTSNYNEQFF. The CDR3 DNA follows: TGTGCCAGCAGCATGACTAGCAACTACAATGAGCAGTTCTTC.

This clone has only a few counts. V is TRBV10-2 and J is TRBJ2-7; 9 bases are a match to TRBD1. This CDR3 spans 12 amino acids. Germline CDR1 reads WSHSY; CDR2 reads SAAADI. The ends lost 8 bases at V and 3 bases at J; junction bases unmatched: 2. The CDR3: CASADRGYEQYF. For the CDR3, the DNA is TGCGCCAGCGCGGACAGGGGCTACGAGCAGTACTTC.